The 18 T cell receptor beta chains in this list originate from one sample, sequenced in a study of blood T cell repertoires in COVID-19. The table came from immunoSEQ multiplex PCR; TCRdb's copy has only in-frame clones and leaves some out. Of about 100,000 clones listed, approximately 90% are singletons. Input material: peripheral blood. The origin of the receptors is a man in his fifties or sixties with active COVID-19.

The V gene is TRBV19, the J gene TRBJ1-2, with D perhaps matching TRBD1 (5 bases). The ends were cut back, 3 bases at V and 2 bases at J, with 10 bases in the middle. There are 14 residues in the CDR3. CDR1 LNHDA and CDR2 SQIVND come from the germline V gene (reference sequence). The CDR3 coding sequence is TGTGCCAGTAGTATCCCGGGACTAAACTATGGCTACACCTTC. This translates into CASSIPGLNYGYTF.

The rearrangement uses TRBV7-9 and TRBJ2-1; D remains ambiguous. Germline V lookup: CDR1 SEHNR, CDR2 FQNEAQ (reference sequence). This CDR3 spans 14 amino acids. Trimming pared 0 bases from V and 4 bases from J, leaving 7 bases between. The CDR3 sequence is CASSLAASYNEQFF. As DNA, the CDR3 is TGTGCCAGCAGCTTAGCGGCATCTTACAATGAGCAGTTCTTC.

The V call is TRBV9, the J call TRBJ2-2; 10 positions agree with TRBD2. Trimming took 0 bases from V and 1 from J; bases not matched to a gene: 0. Per the germline V gene, CDR1 is SGDLS and CDR2 is YYNGEE. This CDR3 is built from 16 residues. CDR3 residues: CASSVGTSGNTGELFF. The DNA of the CDR3 is TGTGCCAGCAGCGTAGGGACTAGCGGGAACACCGGGGAGCTGTTTTTT.

The rearrangement links TRBV14 to TRBJ2-5; D uncertain. Germline V gene sequence: CDR1 SGHDN, CDR2 FVKESK. V lost 5 bases to trimming and J lost 5 bases, with 12 bases between them. The length of the CDR3 is 13 residues. The CDR3 region has the DNA TGTGCCAGCAGCGCTCTTCTAACGGAGACCCAGTACTTC. It specifies CASSALLTETQYF.

The chain's CDR3 is CAINDQNYGYTF. The CDR3 coding sequence is TGTGCCATCAATGACCAAAACTATGGCTACACCTTC. The chain has TRBV10-3 and TRBJ1-2; no clear D. CDR1 is ENHRY and CDR2 is SYGVKD in the germline V gene. The CDR3 runs to 12 residues. Trimming took off 7 bases at V and 2 bases at J, with 8 bases between the two ends.

The genes are TRBV6-1 and TRBJ2-3; 9 bases align to TRBD2. This CDR3 has 16 residues. V shed 3 bases and J 5 bases; nucleotides not matched to a gene: 9. Looked up from germline, CDR1 is MNHNS and CDR2 is SASEGT. CDR3 DNA sequence: TGTGCCAGCAGTGACGGGGGCGGGGGGGCAAGAGATACGCAGTATTTT. It is translated as CASSDGGGGARDTQYF.

V gene TRBV27 combines with J gene TRBJ1-5; 7 nucleotides align to TRBD1. The CDR3 covers 18 residues. J lost 7 bases, V lost 5 bases, and 20 bases had no gene match. Germline CDR1 is MNHEY and CDR2 is SMNVEV (reference sequence). The CDR3 DNA follows: TGTGCCAGCAGTCCACTATGGACAGGCTTACCCGATATGCAGCCCCAGCATTTT. It yields the protein CASSPLWTGLPDMQPQHF.

V usage is TRBV19 and J usage is TRBJ1-3; D unresolved. Trimming removed 6 bases at V and 4 bases at J, with 7 bases between. The CDR3 is made up of 12 amino acids. Germline loops: CDR1 LNHDA, CDR2 SQIVND (reference sequence). CDR3 amino acids: CASRRGGNTIYF. CDR3 DNA: TGTGCCAGTAGGCGAGGGGGAAACACCATATATTTT.

This chain connects TRBV2 to TRBJ1-2; D ambiguous. V lost 6 bases and J 2 bases, leaving 7 bases between the germline ends. CDR1 is SNHLY and CDR2 is FYNNEI in the germline V gene. The CDR3 loop spans 12 amino acids. This CDR3 reads CASSPRNYGYTF. CDR3 DNA: TGTGCCAGCAGCCCCCGGAACTATGGCTACACCTTC.

The rearrangement uses TRBV11-2 and TRBJ1-1, with D tentatively TRBD1 (5 bases). This CDR3 contains 15 residues. Germline CDR1 is SGHAT and CDR2 is FQNNGV. Trimming removed 0 bases from V and 4 bases from J, with 12 bases in between. CDR3 coding DNA: TGTGCCAGCAGCTTAGAAGGCAGGGTGCGCACTGAAGCTTTCTTT. Encoded protein: CASSLEGRVRTEAFF.

The chain employs TRBV5-1 and TRBJ2-3, with D perhaps TRBD1 (5 bases). Germline loops: CDR1 SGHRS, CDR2 YFSETQ. The CDR3 runs 15 residues. Deletions cut 0 bases from V and 0 bases from J, with 8 bases between. The CDR3 DNA follows: TGCGCCAGCAGCTTGGTGGCAGGGAGCACAGATACGCAGTATTTT. Translated, it gives CASSLVAGSTDTQYF.

The chain is built from TRBV6-6 and TRBJ1-1, with D possibly matching TRBD1 (6 bases). V lost 6 bases and J 10 bases, leaving 15 bases between the germline ends. Germline-derived CDR1 and CDR2 are MNHNY and SVGAGI (reference sequence). This CDR3 has 12 amino acids. CDR3 sequence: CASSLQGKGAFF. In DNA form, the CDR3 reads TGTGCCAGCAGCCTACAGGGAAAGGGAGCTTTCTTT.

This chain connects TRBV13 to TRBJ1-1, with TRBD1 as a possible D gene (6 bases). Germline CDR1 and CDR2: PRHDT and FYEKMQ (reference sequence). V lost 0 bases and J lost 8, with 13 bases in between. The CDR3 has 14 amino acids. The CDR3 loop reads CASSLGQGRREAFF. The CDR3 DNA sequence: TGTGCCAGCAGCTTAGGACAGGGTCGAAGGGAAGCTTTCTTT.

The V call is TRBV21-1, the J call TRBJ2-3; no DNA check was done on the table's D call, TRBD2. TRBV21-1 is a known pseudogene. This CDR3 is 16 amino acids long. CDR3 sequence (DNA): TGTGCCAGCAGCTCGCGGACTAGCGGGAGCACAGATACGCAGTATTTT. It codes for CASSSRTSGSTDTQYF.

The chain uses TRBV4-1 and TRBJ1-1, with D perhaps TRBD1 (5 bases). The CDR3 has 16 amino acids. V was clipped by 1 base and J by 0 bases, with 12 bases between them. From germline, CDR1 is MGHRA and CDR2 YSYEKL. In DNA form, the CDR3 reads TGCGCCAGCAGCCAAGGAAGGTTGACAGTGAACACTGAAGCTTTCTTT. It translates to CASSQGRLTVNTEAFF.

The chain has TRBV11-2 and TRBJ2-2; 10 positions agree with TRBD2. This CDR3 is 18 amino acids long. Germline lookup yields CDR1 SGHAT and CDR2 FQNNGV. The V gene end was trimmed by 2 bases and the J gene end by 3 bases; junction bases not matched to a gene: 9. CDR3: CASSLSRSGREDTGELFF. The CDR3 DNA is TGTGCCAGCAGCTTATCCAGAAGCGGGAGGGAGGACACCGGGGAGCTGTTTTTT.

The rearrangement uses TRBV7-2 and TRBJ2-3; perhaps TRBD2 as D (5 bases). Looked up from germline, CDR1 is SGHTA and CDR2 is FQGNSA. The CDR3 spans 16 residues. With 3 bases removed from V and 2 bases from J, the gap between germline ends came to 15 bases. The DNA for the CDR3 is TGTGCCAGCAGCTTTCTCCGCGGAGGCTACACAGATACGCAGTATTTT. Translated: CASSFLRGGYTDTQYF.

The chain carries TRBV20-1 and TRBJ1-2, with D possibly being TRBD1 (5 bases). CDR3 length equals 14 residues. Germline V CDR1 and CDR2: DFQATT, SNEGSKA (reference sequence). V shed 3 bases and J shed 8 bases, with 19 bases lying between them. In DNA, the CDR3 is TGCAGTGCTAGTTCGGTTGGGGCAGTGAAGGGCTACACCTTC. Residues: CSASSVGAVKGYTF.